Following are 3 T cell receptor beta chains from one sample sequenced in a study of blood T cell repertoires in COVID-19. Some clones are missing from TCRdb's copy, which holds only in-frame ones; the method was immunoSEQ multiplex PCR. Among roughly 320,000 clones listed, 85% to 90% were seen once. The sequenced sample was peripheral blood. The receptors were gathered from a man in his 70s with acute or convalescent COVID-19.

In its sample, this clone was seen once. V usage is TRBV5-1 and J usage is TRBJ1-5, with 9 bases that match TRBD1. The CDR3 length is 15 residues. The V and J ends lost 6 bases and 4 bases, in that order; junction bases with no gene match: 8. Germline V CDR1 and CDR2: SGHRS, YFSETQ. CDR3 nucleotide sequence: TGCGCCAGCACGGAAGGGACAGGGTATAATCAGCCCCAGCATTTT. It translates to CASTEGTGYNQPQHF.

The rearrangement joins TRBV9 to TRBJ1-2; unclear D gene. V was cut by 1 base and J by 1 base, with 8 bases left in between. The CDR3 loop spans 14 amino acids. CDR1 is SGDLS and CDR2 is YYNGEE in the germline V gene. The CDR3 protein is CASSVTDLNYGYTF. In DNA, the CDR3 is TGTGCCAGCAGCGTAACAGATCTTAACTATGGCTACACCTTC.

This clone was picked up one time. V gene TRBV6-1 combines with J gene TRBJ1-3, with 7 bases that match TRBD1. Unmatched junction bases numbered 8, after V lost 1 base and J lost 2 bases. Per germline, CDR1 MNHNS and CDR2 SASEGT. The CDR3 runs to 17 residues. Here the CDR3 DNA reads TGTGCCAGCAGTGAAGTCATACAGGGGAATCCTGGAAACACCATATATTTT. Its translation: CASSEVIQGNPGNTIYF.